This T cell receptor (beta chain) was retrieved from a study of shared clonotypes between healthy human individuals. The study, taken as a whole, reports: The authors expected sequencing depth to affect clonotype sharing among donors.

The study ran the assay at deep level. Investigators spread the genomic DNA of each subset evenly over several immunoSEQ plates. The repertoire was sequenced with immunoSEQ multiplex PCR; TCRdb's copy has only in-frame clones and lacks some. The data hold about 480,000 clones, with 79% observed a single time. About this clone itself: Its antigen is unknown.

The germline V and J ends were trimmed by 8 bases and 4 bases, with 9 bases remaining between them. This CDR3 has 12 amino acids. The germline CDR1 and CDR2 sequences are LNHDA and SQIVND (reference sequence). HIV-negative, healthy adults without recent acute infections or vaccinations were the donors. The chain uses TRBV19 and TRBJ1-3; D unresolved. Sequenced sample: PBMCs. This sequence originates from a woman aged 40-49 years in good health. Some clones in this sample may be carry-over from other donors' samples. In nucleotides, the CDR3 is TGTGCCAGTGGGTCTTCCGGAAACACCATATATTTT. It yields the protein CASGSSGNTIYF.